This TCR beta chain was captured in a study of blood T cell repertoires in COVID-19. Background on the study: T cells, B-cell-depleted T cells, or PBMCs supplied cDNA or gDNA.

Germline loops: CDR1 SQVTM, CDR2 ANQGSEA. Trimming removed 7 bases from V and 3 bases from J, with 16 bases in between. The CDR3 covers 14 residues. As processed by the authors: Estimates of nucleated cell counts were drawn from the amplification of reference gene primers. Here immunoSEQ multiplex PCR was the method, and the copy in TCRdb shows in-frame clones only, minus some. Clone size and V and J calls were adopted from that table, with D and trimming inferred from the DNA. Of about 190,000 clones in the sample, roughly 79% were seen once. The source of this sequence is a woman between 65 and 79 years old with acute or convalescent COVID-19. V gene TRBV29-1 combines with J gene TRBJ1-5, with D perhaps matching TRBD1 (6 bases). Sequencing input: peripheral blood. CDR3 DNA sequence: TGCAGCGCCCGGAATCCAGGGGACAATCAGCCCCAGCATTTT. Amino acids: CSARNPGDNQPQHF.